This T cell receptor (beta chain) was identified during a study of blood T cell repertoires in COVID-19. Across the study: Nucleic acid was either cDNA or gDNA, and it came from T cells, B-cell-depleted T cells, or PBMCs.

As originally analysed: Amplification of reference gene primers provided the estimated nucleated cell counts. Method: immunoSEQ multiplex PCR; TCRdb's copy keeps in-frame clones and lacks some. V, J and clone size derive from that table, while D and trimming were established from the DNA sequence. The sample consists of about 130,000 clones, about 79% of them appearing once. V shed 2 bases, J shed 1 base, and the junction held 6 bases outside the gene matches. Germline CDR1 reads LGHDT; CDR2 reads YNNKEL (reference sequence). The CDR3 consists of 18 residues. The receptor was isolated from a man in his fifties or sixties who had recovered from COVID-19. The rearrangement links TRBV3-1 (or the pseudogene TRBV3-2) to TRBJ2-3, with 13 positions matching TRBD2. Sequencing was carried out using PBMCs or T cells enriched from blood (not recorded which). This CDR3 is CASSQTSGGAGGTDTQYF. DNA of the CDR3: TGTGCCAGCAGCCAAACTAGCGGGGGGGCTGGTGGCACAGATACGCAGTATTTT.